This T cell receptor (beta chain) was found in a study of T cell repertoires in cytomegalovirus infection. This clonotype was detected a few times. TCRdb fed the reads into MiXCR, producing one record per CDR3 protein. This table has about 160,000 distinct CDR3 sequences, approximately 17% appearing once. What was sequenced was CD8+ T cells from PBMCs. This receptor was identified in a human donor in good health (CMV status not recorded). Some clones in this sample may be carry-over from other donors' samples.

The CDR3 is CASSPYSGSYEQYF. In DNA, the CDR3 is TGTGCCAGCAGCCCGTATTCCGGCTCCTACGAGCAGTACTTC. The V gene is TRBV9, the J gene TRBJ2-7; no clear D. Trimming shortened V by 4 bases and J by 0 bases, and 11 bases separated the two germline ends. Germline V lookup: CDR1 SGDLS, CDR2 YYNGEE. The length of the CDR3 is 14 residues.